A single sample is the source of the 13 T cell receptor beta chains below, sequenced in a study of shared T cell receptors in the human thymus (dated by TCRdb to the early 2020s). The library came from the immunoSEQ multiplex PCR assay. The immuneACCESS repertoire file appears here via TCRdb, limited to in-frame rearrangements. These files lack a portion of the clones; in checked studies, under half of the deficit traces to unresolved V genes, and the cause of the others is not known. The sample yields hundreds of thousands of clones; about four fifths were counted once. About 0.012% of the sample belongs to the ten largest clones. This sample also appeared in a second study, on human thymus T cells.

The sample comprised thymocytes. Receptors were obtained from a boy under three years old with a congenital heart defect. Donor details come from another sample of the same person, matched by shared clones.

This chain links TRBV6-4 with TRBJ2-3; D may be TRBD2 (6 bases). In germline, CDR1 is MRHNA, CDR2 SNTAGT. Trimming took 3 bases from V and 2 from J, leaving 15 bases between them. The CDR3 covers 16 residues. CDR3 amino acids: CASSERRESDTDTQYF. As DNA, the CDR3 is TGTGCCAGCAGTGAACGGCGGGAAAGTGACACAGATACGCAGTATTTT.

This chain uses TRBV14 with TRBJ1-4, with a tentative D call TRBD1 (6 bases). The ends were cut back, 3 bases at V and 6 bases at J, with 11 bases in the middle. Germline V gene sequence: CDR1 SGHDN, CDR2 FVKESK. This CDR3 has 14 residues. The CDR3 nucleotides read TGTGCCAGCAGCCAGGACAGATTGTATGAAAAACTGTTTTTT. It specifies CASSQDRLYEKLFF.

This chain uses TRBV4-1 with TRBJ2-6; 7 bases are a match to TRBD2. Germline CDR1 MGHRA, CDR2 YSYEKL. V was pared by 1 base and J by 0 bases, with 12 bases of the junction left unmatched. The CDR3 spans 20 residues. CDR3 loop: CASSQGEGQGLSSGANVLTF. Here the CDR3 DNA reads TGCGCCAGCAGCCAAGGGGAGGGGCAGGGTCTAAGCTCTGGGGCCAACGTCCTGACTTTC.

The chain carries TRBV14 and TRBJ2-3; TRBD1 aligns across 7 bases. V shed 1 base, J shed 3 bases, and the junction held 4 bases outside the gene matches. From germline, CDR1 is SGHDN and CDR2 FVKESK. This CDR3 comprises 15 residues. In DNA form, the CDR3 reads TGTGCCAGCAGCCAAGCTACAGGGGAAACAGATACGCAGTATTTT. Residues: CASSQATGETDTQYF.

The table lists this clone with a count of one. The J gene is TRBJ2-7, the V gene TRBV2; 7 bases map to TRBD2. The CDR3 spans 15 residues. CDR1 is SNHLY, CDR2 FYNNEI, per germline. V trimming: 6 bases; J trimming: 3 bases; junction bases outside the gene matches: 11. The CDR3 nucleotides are TGTGCCAGCAGCCTCCTAGCGGAGGTGGACTACGAGCAGTACTTC. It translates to CASSLLAEVDYEQYF.

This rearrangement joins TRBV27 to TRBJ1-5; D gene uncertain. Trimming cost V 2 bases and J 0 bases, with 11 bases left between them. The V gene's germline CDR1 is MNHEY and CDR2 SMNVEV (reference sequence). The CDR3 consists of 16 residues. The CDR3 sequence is CASSLVGDYSNQPQHF. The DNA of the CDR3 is TGTGCCAGCAGTTTAGTCGGGGATTATAGCAATCAGCCCCAGCATTTT.

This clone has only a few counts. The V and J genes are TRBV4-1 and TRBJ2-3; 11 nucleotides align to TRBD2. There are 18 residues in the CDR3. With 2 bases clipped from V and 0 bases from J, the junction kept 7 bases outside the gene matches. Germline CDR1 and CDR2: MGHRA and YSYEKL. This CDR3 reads CASSQFTSGRVSTDTQYF. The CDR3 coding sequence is TGCGCCAGCAGCCAATTTACTAGCGGGAGAGTTAGCACAGATACGCAGTATTTT.

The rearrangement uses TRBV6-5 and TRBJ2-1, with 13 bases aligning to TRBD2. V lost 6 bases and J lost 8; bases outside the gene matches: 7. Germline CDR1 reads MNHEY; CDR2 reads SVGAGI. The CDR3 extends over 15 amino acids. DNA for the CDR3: TGTGCCAGCAGCCGCACTAGCGGGAGGGCCGATGAGCAGTTCTTC. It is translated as CASSRTSGRADEQFF.

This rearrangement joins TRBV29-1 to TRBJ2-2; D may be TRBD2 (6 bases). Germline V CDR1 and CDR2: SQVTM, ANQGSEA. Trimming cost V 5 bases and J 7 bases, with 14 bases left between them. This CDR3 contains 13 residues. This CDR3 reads CSVPSGPGGELFF. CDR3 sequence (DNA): TGCAGCGTTCCAAGCGGGCCCGGCGGGGAGCTGTTTTTT.

CDR3 nucleotide sequence: TGTGCCAGCAGCCTTCCGGGACAGTCTAATGGCTACACCTTC. Its translation: CASSLPGQSNGYTF. This chain links TRBV5-6 with TRBJ1-2, with 7 bases lining up with TRBD1. There are 14 residues in the CDR3. Germline-derived CDR1 and CDR2 are SGHDT and YYEEEE. Trimming at V came to 4 bases and at J to 6 bases, leaving 9 bases not matched to a gene. Combining the CDR3 with reference TRBV5-6 and TRBJ1-2 gives the whole variable domain DAGVTQSPTHLIKTRGQQVTLRCSPKSGHDTVSWYQQALGQGPQFIFQYYEEEERQRGNFPDRFSGHQFPNYSSELNVNALLLGDSALYLCASSLPGQSNGYTFGSGTRLTVV.

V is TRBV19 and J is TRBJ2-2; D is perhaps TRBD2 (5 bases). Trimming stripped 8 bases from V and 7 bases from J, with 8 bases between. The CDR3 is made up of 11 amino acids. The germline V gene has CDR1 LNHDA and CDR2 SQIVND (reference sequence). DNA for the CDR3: TGTGCCAGTCGCAGCGGCGGGGAGCTGTTTTTT. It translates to CASRSGGELFF.

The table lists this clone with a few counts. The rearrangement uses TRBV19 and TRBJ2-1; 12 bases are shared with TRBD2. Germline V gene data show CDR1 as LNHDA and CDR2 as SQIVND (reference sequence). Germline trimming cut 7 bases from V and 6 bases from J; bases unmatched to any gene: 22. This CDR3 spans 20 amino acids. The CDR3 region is CASNREIGLAGTPRPNEQFF. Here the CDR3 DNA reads TGTGCCAGTAATCGGGAGATTGGACTAGCGGGAACCCCCAGGCCCAATGAGCAGTTCTTC. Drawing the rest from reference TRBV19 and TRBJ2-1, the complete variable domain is DGGITQSPKYLFRKEGQNVTLSCEQNLNHDAMYWYRQDPGQGLRLIYYSQIVNDFQKGDIAEGYSVSREKKESFPLTVTSAQKNPTAFYLCASNREIGLAGTPRPNEQFFGPGTRLTVL.

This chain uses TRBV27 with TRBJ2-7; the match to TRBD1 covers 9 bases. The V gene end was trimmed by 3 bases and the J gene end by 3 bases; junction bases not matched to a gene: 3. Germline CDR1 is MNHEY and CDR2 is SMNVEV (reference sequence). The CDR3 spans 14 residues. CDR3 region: CASSLGTGYYEQYF. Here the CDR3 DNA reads TGTGCCAGCAGTTTGGGGACAGGGTACTACGAGCAGTACTTC.